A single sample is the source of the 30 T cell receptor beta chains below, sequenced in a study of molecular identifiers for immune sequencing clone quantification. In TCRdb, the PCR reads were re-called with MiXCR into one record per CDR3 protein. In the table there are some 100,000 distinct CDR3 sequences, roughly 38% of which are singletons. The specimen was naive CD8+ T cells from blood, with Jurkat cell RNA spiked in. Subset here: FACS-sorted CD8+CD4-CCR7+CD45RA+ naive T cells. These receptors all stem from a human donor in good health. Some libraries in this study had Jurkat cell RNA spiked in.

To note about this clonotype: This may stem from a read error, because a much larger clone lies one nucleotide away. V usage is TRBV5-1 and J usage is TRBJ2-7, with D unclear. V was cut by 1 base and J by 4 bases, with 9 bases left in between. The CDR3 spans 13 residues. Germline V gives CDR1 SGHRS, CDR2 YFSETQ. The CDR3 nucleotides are TGCGCCAGCAGCTTGAAAATTGAATACGAGCAGTACTTC. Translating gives CASSLKIEYEQYF. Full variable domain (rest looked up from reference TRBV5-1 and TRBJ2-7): KAGVTQTPRYLIKTRGQQVTLSCSPISGHRSVSWYQQTPGQGLQFLFEYFSETQRNKGNFPGRFSGRQFSNSRSEMNVSTLELGDSALYLCASSLKIEYEQYFGPGTRLTVT.

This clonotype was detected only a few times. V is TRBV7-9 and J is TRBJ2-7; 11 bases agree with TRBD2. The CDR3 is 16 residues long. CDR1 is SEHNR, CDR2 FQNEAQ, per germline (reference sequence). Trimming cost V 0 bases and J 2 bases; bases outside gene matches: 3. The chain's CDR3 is CASSLAGTSGAYEQYF. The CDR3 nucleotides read TGTGCCAGCAGCTTAGCGGGGACTAGCGGAGCCTACGAGCAGTACTTC. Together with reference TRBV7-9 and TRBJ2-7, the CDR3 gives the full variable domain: DTGVSQNPRHKITKRGQNVTFRCDPISEHNRLYWYRQTLGQGPEFLTYFQNEAQLEKSRLLSDRFSAERPKGSFSTLEIQRTEQGDSAMYLCASSLAGTSGAYEQYFGPGTRLTVT.

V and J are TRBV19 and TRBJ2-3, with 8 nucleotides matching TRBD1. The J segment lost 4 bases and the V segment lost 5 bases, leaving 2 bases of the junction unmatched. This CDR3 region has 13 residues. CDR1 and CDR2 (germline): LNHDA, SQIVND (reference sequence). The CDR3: CASSPGGADTQYF. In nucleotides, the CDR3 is TGTGCCAGTAGTCCAGGGGGCGCAGATACGCAGTATTTT.

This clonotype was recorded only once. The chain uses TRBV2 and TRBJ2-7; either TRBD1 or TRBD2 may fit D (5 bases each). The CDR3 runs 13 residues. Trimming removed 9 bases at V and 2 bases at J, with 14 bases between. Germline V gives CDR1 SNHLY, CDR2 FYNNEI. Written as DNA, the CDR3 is TGTGCCAGTTCGGGACCCGAAACCTACGAGCAGTACTTC. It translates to CASSGPETYEQYF.

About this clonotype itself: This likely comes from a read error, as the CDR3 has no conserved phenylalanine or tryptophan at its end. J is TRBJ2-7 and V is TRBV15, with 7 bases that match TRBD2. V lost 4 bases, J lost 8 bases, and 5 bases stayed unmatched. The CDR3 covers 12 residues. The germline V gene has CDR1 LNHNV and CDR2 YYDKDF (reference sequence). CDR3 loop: CATSKAGVKQYL. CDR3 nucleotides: TGTGCCACCAGCAAGGCGGGGGTAAAGCAGTACCTC.

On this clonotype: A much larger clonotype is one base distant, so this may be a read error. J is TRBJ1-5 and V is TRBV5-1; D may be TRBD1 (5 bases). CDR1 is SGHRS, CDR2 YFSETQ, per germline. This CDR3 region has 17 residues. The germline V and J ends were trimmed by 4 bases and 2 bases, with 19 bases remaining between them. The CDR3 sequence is CASSPRAGDRRNQPQHF. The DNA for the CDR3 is TGCGCCAGCAGCCCGCGCGCAGGAGACAGACGCAATCAGCCCCAGCATTTT.

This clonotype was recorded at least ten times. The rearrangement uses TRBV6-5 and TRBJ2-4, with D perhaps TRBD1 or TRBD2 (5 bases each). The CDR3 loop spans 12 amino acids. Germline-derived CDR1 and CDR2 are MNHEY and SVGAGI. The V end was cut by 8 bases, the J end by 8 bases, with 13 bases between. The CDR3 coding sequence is TGTGCCAGCCAGGGCGGGCCGGACATTCAGTACTTC. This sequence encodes CASQGGPDIQYF.

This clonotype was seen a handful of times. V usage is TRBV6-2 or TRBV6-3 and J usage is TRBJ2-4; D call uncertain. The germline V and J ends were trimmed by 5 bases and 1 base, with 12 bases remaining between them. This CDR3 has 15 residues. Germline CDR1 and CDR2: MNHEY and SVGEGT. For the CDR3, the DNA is TGTGCCAGCAGTCATGGAATCTTGGCCAAAAACATTCAGTACTTC. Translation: CASSHGILAKNIQYF.

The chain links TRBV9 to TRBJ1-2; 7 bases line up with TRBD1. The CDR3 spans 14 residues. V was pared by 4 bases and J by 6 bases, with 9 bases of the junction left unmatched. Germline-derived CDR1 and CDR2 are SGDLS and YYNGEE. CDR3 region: CASSSSQGLNGYTF. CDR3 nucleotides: TGTGCCAGCAGCTCATCACAGGGGCTGAATGGCTACACCTTC.

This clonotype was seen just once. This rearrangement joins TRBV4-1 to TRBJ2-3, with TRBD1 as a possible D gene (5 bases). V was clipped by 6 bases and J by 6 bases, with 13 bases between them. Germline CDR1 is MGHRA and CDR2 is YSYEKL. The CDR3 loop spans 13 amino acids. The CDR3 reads CASRQGAGDTQYF. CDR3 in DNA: TGCGCCAGCAGGCAGGGTGCAGGGGATACGCAGTATTTT.

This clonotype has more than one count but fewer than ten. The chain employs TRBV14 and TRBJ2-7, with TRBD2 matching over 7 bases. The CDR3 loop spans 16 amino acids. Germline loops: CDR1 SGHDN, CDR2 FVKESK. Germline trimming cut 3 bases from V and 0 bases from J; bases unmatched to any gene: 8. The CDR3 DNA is TGTGCCAGCAGCCACCTTAGCGGGTTCAGCTCCTACGAGCAGTACTTC. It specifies CASSHLSGFSSYEQYF.

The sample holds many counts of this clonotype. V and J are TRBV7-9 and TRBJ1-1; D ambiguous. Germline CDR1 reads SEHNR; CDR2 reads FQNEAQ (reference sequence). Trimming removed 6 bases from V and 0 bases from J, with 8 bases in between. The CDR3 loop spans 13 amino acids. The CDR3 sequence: CASRGNMNTEAFF. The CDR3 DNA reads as TGTGCCAGCAGGGGCAACATGAACACTGAAGCTTTCTTT.

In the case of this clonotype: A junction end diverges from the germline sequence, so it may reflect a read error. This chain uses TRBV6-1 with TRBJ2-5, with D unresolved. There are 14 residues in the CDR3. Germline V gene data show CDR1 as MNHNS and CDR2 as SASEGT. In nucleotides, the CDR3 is TGTGCCAGCAGTGAACCGACCCGGGTAGAGACCCGGTACTTC. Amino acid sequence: CASSEPTRVETRYF.

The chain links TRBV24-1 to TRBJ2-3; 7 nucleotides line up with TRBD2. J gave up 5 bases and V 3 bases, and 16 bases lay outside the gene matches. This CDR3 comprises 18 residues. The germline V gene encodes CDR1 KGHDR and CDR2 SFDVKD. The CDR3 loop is CATSDRQPRAGLIDTQYF. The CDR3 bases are TGTGCCACCAGTGATAGACAACCTCGTGCGGGACTAATAGATACGCAGTATTTT.

The CDR3 DNA sequence: TGTGCCACCAGTGGATGGACAGGTCGGAGCGATGAGCAGTTCTTC. Translation: CATSGWTGRSDEQFF. The V call is TRBV24-1, the J call TRBJ2-1; 7 bases agree with TRBD1. With V trimmed by 5 bases and J by 8 bases, 11 bases remained unmatched. The CDR3 sequence is 15 residues long. CDR1 and CDR2 from the germline V gene are KGHDR and SFDVKD.

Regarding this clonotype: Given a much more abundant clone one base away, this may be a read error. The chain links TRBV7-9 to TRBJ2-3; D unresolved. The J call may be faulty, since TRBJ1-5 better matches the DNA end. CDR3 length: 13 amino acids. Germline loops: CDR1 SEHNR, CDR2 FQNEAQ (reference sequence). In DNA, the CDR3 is TGTGCCAGCAGCCCTAGAGACACAGATACGCAGCATTTT. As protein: CASSPRDTDTQHF.

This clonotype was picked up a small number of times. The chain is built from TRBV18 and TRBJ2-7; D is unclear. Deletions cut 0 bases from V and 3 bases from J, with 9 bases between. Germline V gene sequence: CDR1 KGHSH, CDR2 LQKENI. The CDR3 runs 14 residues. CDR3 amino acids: CASSPPNGFYEQYF. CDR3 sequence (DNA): TGTGCCAGCTCACCACCCAACGGGTTCTACGAGCAGTACTTC.

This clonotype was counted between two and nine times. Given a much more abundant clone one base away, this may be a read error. CDR3 region: CASSGLSGSPYEQYF. CDR3 nucleotides: TGTGCCAGCAGTGGTCTCAGCGGGAGCCCCTACGAGCAGTACTTC. This rearrangement joins TRBV7-2 to TRBJ2-7, with 8 nucleotides matching TRBD2. CDR1 SGHTA and CDR2 FQGNSA come from the germline V gene. The V and J ends lost 6 bases and 2 bases, in that order; junction bases with no gene match: 9. The CDR3 has 15 residues.

CDR3 bases: TGTGCCAGCCGGAGGCCCGGTTCCTACAATGAGCAGTTCTTC. Its protein is CASRRPGSYNEQFF. The chain has TRBV2 and TRBJ2-1, with D possibly TRBD2 on 5 matching bases. Germline CDR1 reads SNHLY; CDR2 reads FYNNEI. CDR3 length equals 14 residues. V was pared by 8 bases and J by 1 base, with 12 bases between.

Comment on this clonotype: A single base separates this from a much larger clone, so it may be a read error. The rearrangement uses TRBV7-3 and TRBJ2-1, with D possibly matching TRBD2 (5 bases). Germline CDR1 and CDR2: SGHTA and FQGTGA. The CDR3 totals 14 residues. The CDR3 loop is CASSVPGTYNEQSF. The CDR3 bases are TGTGCCAGCAGCGTACCGGGAACTTACAATGAGCAGTCCTTC.

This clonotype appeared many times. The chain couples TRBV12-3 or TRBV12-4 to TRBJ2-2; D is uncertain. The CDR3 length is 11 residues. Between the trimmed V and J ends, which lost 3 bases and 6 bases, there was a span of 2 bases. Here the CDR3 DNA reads TGTGCCAGCAGTTTCCCCGGGGAGCTGTTTTTT. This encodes CASSFPGELFF.

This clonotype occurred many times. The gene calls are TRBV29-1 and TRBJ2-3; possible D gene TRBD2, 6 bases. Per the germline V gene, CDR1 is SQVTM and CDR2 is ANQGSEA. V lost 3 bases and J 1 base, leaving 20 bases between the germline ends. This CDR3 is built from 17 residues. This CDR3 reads CSVDGTELAVRTDTQYF. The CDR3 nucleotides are TGCAGCGTTGATGGGACTGAACTAGCAGTTCGCACAGATACGCAGTATTTT.

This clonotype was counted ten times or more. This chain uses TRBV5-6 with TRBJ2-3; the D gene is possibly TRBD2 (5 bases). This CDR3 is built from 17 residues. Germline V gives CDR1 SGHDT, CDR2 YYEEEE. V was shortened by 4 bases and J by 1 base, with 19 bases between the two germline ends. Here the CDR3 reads CASSGSSPLDRTDTQYF. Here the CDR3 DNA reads TGTGCCAGCAGCGGAAGTAGCCCACTAGACCGCACAGATACGCAGTATTTT.

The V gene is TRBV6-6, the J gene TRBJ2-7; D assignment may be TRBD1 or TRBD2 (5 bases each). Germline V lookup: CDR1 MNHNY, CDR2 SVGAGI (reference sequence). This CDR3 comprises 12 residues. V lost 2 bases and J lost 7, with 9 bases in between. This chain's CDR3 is CASSYGDPEQYF. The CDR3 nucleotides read TGTGCCAGCAGTTACGGGGACCCAGAGCAGTACTTC.

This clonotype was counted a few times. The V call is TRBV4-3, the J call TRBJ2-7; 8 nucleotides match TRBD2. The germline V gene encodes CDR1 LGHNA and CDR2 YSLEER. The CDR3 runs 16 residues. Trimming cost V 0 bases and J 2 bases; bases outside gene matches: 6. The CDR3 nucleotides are TGCGCCAGCAGCCAAGATTTCAGCGGGAGCGCCTACGAGCAGTACTTC. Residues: CASSQDFSGSAYEQYF.

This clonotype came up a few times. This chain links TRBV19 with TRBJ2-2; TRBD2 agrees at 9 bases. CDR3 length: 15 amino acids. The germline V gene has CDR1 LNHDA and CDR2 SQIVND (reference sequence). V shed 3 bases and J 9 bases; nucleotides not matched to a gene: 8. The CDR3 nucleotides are TGTGCCAGTAGTATGGGTAGCGGGAGTTTGTGGGAGCTGTTTTTT. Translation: CASSMGSGSLWELFF. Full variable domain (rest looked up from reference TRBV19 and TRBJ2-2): DGGITQSPKYLFRKEGQNVTLSCEQNLNHDAMYWYRQDPGQGLRLIYYSQIVNDFQKGDIAEGYSVSREKKESFPLTVTSAQKNPTAFYLCASSMGSGSLWELFFGEGSRLTVL.

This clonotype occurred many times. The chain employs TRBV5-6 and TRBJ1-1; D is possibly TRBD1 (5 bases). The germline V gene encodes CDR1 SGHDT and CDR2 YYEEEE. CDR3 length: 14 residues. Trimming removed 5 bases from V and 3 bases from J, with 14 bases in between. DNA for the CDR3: TGTGCCAGCAGTACACTGGACACATACACTGAAGCTTTCTTT. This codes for CASSTLDTYTEAFF.

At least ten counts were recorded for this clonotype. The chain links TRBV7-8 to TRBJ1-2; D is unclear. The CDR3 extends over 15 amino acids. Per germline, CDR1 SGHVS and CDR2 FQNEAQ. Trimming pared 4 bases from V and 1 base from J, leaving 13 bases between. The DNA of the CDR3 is TGTGCCAGCAGCTCCCCCCCAGCCCATAACTATGGCTACACCTTC. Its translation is CASSSPPAHNYGYTF.

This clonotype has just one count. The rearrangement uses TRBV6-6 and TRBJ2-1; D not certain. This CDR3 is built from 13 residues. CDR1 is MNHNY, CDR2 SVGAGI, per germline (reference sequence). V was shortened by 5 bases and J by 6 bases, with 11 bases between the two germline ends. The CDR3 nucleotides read TGTGCCAGCAGTCTCTCCGACGCCAATGAGCAGTTCTTC. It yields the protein CASSLSDANEQFF.

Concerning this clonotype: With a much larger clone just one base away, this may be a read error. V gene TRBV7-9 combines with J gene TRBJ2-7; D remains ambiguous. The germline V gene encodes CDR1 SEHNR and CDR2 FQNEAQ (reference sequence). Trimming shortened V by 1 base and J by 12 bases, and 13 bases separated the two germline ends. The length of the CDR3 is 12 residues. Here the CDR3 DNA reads TGTGCCAGCAGCTTAGAGTCGCTGGGATTGTACTTC. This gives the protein CASSLESLGLYF.